This T cell receptor (beta chain) originates from a study of blood T cell repertoires in COVID-19. The data were produced by immunoSEQ multiplex PCR, yet TCRdb's version contains in-frame clones alone and is incomplete. The data contain about 260,000 clones, around 80% of them singletons. The CDR3 has 15 residues. V lost 7 bases to trimming and J lost 0 bases, with 13 bases between them. CDR1 and CDR2 (germline): MDHEN, SYDVKM. Ages ranged from roughly 18 to 95 years, with residence in more than 20 US areas. V usage is TRBV28 and J usage is TRBJ1-3; D remains unclear. The TCR originated in a man aged 25-45 years with acute COVID-19. Sequenced material: PBMCs or T cells enriched from blood (not recorded which). This CDR3 reads CASIPDSDSGNTIYF. Written as DNA, the CDR3 is TGTGCCAGCATTCCCGACTCAGACTCTGGAAACACCATATATTTT.